The T cell receptor (beta chain) under discussion was sequenced for a study of technical replicates of blood from a handful of donors. This table comes from immunoSEQ multiplex PCR, and its TCRdb copy is limited to in-frame clones, with some not included. Of 84,000 or so clones listed, around 97% are singletons. V gave up 4 bases and J gave up 1 base; unmatched junction bases: 8. Germline V gene data show CDR1 as SGDLS and CDR2 as YYNGEE. The CDR3 contains 16 residues. Sequencing was carried out using T cells isolated from PBMCs. The source is a human donor in good health. V usage is TRBV9 and J usage is TRBJ2-1; 7 bases align to TRBD2. CDR3 DNA: TGTGCCAGCAGCCCTAGGGGAGCGGGGTCCTACAATGAGCAGTTCTTC. It specifies CASSPRGAGSYNEQFF.